This T cell receptor (beta chain) was obtained from a study of T cells in Graves' hyperthyroidism and ophthalmopathy. Findings of the study overall: The majority of expanded thyroid clonotypes above 0.001 also appeared in blood.

In its sample, this clonotype was seen many times. No antigen is known for it. RNA transcripts served as the template for amplifying TCR beta CDR3 regions. The study used the HTBI primer set for a first-round RT-PCR of the TCR CDR3. TCRdb processed the multiplex PCR reads anew with MiXCR; each CDR3 protein has one entry. Of more than 500,000 distinct CDR3 sequences in the sample, 16% were seen once. The authors deemed Graves' hyperthyroidism stable absent ophthalmopathy progression within 18 months. Hyperthyroidism, newly diagnosed and lasting under 2 months, affected patients aged 18 to 65. V trimming: 0 bases; J trimming: 1 base; junction bases outside the gene matches: 1. Germline CDR1 and CDR2: SQVTM and ANQGSEA. CDR3 size: 15 residues.

The chain joins TRBV29-1 to TRBJ2-3; TRBD2 matches at 10 bases. Sequencing used blood. The clonotype comes from a woman in her twenties or thirties with Graves' hyperthyroidism. The CDR3 coding sequence is TGCAGCGTTGAAGATACTAGCGGGGGCACAGATACGCAGTATTTT. Translating gives CSVEDTSGGTDTQYF.